This T cell receptor beta chain was sequenced in a study of lymphopenia after photon versus proton radiotherapy. About this clone: What it binds is not known.

V was pared by 5 bases and J by 0 bases, with 11 bases between. Germline assignment: CDR1 MDHEN and CDR2 SYDVKM. The CDR3 runs 15 residues. Sequencing was performed with immunoSEQ multiplex PCR; in TCRdb, only in-frame clones are kept and a portion is missing. This table has over 35,000 clones, roughly 84% appearing once. Study observations and caveats: Only patients who died were analyzed for survival; proton advantage is unproven. Relative stability marked proton patients; photon patients lost diversity and naive cells. After lymphocyte nadir, photon-treated repertoires showed oligoclonal expansion, especially CD8+ Temra. Larger post-nadir TCR diversity loss correlated inversely with survival in deceased patients.

The specimen was peripheral blood, collected from a patient treated with proton-based radiotherapy. The origin of this receptor is a woman in her sixties or seventies with pancreatic cancer. Some clones in this sample may be carry-over from other donors' samples. V usage is TRBV28 and J usage is TRBJ1-3; D is possibly TRBD1 (6 bases). In nucleotides, the CDR3 is TGTGCCAGCAGTAGACAGGAAAGCTCTGGAAACACCATATATTTT. This translates into CASSRQESSGNTIYF.